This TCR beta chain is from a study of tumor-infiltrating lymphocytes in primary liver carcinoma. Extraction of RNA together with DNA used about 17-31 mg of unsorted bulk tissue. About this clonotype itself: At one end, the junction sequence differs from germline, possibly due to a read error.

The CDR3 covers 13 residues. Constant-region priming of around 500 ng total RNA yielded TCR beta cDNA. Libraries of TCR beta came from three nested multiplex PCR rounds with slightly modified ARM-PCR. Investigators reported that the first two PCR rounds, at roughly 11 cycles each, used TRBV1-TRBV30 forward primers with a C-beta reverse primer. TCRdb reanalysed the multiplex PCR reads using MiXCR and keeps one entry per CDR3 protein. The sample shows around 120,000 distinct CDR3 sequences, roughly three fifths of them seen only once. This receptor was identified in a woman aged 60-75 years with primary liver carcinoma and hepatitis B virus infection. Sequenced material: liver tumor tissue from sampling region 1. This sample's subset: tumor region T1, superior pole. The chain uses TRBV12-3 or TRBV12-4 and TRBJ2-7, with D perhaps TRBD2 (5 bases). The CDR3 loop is CASGSPIDYEQYF. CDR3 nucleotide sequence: TGTGCCAGCGGTTCGCCGATCGACTACGAACAGTACTTC.